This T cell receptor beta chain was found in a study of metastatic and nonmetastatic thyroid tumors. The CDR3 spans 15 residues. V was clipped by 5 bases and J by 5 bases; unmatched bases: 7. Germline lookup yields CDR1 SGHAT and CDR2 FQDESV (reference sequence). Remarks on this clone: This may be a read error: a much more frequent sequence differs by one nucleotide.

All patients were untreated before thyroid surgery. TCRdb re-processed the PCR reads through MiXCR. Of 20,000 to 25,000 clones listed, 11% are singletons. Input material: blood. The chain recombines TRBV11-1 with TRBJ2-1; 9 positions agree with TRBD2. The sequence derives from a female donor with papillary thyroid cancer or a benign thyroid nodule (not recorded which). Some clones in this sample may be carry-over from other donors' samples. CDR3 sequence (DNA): TGTGCCAGCAGCCTTAGCGGGAGAGGACACAATGAGCAGTTCTTC. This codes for CASSLSGRGHNEQFF.